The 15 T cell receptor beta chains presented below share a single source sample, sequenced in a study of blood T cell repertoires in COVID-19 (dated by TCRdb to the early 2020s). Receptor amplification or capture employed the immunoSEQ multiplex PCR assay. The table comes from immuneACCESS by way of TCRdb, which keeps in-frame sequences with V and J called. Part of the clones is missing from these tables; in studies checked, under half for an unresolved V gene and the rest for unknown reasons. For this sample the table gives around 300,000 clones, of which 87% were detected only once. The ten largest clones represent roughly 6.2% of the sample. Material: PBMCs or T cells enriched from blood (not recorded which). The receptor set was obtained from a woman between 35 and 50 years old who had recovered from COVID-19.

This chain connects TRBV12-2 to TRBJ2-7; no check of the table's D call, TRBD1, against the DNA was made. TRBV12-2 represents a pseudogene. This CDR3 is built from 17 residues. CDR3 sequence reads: CASRPRSDRPCSYEQYF. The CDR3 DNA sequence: TGTGCAAGTCGCCCACGTTCCGACAGGCCGTGCTCCTACGAGCAGTACTTC.

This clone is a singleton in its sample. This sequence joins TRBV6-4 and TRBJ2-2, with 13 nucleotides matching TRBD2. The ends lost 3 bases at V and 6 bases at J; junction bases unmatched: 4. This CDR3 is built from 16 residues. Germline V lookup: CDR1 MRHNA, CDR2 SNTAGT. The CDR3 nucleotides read TGTGCCAGCAGTGAAGGGACTAGCGGGACCGCCGGGGAGCTGTTTTTT. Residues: CASSEGTSGTAGELFF.

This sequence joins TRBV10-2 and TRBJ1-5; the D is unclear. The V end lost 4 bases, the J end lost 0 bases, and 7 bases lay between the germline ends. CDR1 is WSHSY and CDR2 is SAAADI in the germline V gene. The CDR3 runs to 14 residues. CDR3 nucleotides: TGCGCCAGCAGTGGATCTACTAGCAATCAGCCCCAGCATTTT. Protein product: CASSGSTSNQPQHF.

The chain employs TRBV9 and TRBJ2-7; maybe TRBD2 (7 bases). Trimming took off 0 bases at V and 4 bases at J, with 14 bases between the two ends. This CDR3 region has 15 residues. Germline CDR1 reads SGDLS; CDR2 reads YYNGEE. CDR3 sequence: CASSVGGASGYEQYF. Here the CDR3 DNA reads TGTGCCAGCAGCGTAGGGGGGGCTAGCGGATACGAGCAGTACTTC.

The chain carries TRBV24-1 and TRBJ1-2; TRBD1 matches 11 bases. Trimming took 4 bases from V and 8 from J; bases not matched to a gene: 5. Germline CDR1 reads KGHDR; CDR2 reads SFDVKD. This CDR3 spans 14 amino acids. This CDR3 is CATSDPDRGLGYTF. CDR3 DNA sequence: TGTGCCACCAGTGACCCGGACAGGGGGCTCGGCTACACCTTC.

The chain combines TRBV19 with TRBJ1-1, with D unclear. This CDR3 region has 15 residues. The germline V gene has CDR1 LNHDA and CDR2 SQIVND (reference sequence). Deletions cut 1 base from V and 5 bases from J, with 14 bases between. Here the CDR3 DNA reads TGTGCCAGTAGTATAGTTACGGGAGTCGTGACTGAAGCTTTCTTT. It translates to CASSIVTGVVTEAFF.

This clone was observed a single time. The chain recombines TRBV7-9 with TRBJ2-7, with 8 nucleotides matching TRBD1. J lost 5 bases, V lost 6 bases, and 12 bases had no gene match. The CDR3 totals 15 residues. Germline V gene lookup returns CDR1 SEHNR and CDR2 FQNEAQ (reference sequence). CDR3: CASSQLGTGVNEQYF. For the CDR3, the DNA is TGTGCCAGCAGTCAACTCGGGACAGGAGTCAACGAGCAGTACTTC.

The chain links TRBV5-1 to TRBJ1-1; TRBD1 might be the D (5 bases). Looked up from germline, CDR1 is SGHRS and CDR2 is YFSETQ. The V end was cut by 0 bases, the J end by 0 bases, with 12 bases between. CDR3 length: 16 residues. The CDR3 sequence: CASSLGAGMMNTEAFF. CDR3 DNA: TGCGCCAGCAGCTTGGGGGCAGGGATGATGAACACTGAAGCTTTCTTT.

The CDR3 DNA is TGTGCCAGCAGCCAGGGACTAGCGGGGGAGACCCAGTACTTC. Translated: CASSQGLAGETQYF. The J gene is TRBJ2-5, the V gene TRBV7-9; 13 nucleotides align to TRBD2. V trimming: 5 bases; J trimming: 5 bases; junction bases outside the gene matches: 2. CDR3 length: 14 amino acids. Germline loops: CDR1 SEHNR, CDR2 FQNEAQ (reference sequence).

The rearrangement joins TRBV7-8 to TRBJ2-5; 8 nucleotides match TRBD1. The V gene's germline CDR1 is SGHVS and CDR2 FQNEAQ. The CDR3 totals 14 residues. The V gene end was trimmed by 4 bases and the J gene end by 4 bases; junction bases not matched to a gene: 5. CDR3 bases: TGTGCCAGCAGCTCGGACAGGGTCTTAGAGACCCAGTACTTC. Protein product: CASSSDRVLETQYF.

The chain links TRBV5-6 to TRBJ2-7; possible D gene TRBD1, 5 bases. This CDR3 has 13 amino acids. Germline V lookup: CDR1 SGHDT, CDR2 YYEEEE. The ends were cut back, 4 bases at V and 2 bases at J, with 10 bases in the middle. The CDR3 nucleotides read TGTGCCAGCAGCCCAACAGGTACCTACGAGCAGTACTTC. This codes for CASSPTGTYEQYF.

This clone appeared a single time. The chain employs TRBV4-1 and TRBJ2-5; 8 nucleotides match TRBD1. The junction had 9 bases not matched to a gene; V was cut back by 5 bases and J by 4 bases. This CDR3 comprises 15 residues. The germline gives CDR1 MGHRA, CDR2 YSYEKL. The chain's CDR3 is CASSSGQEFSETQYF. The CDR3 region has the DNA TGCGCCAGCAGCTCGGGACAGGAATTTTCAGAGACCCAGTACTTC.

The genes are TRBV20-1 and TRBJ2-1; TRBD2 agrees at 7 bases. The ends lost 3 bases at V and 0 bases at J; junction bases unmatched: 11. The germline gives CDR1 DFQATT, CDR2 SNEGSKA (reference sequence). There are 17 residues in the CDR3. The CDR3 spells CSASPTSLASSYNEQFF. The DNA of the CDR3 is TGCAGTGCTAGTCCGACTAGCCTCGCAAGCTCCTACAATGAGCAGTTCTTC.

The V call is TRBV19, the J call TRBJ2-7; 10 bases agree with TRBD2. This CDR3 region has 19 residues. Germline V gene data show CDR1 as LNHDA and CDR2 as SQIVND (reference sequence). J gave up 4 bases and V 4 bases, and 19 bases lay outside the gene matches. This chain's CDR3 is CASSKNPLPLAGEGYEQYF. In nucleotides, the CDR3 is TGTGCCAGTAGTAAGAACCCCCTACCTCTAGCGGGAGAAGGATACGAGCAGTACTTC.

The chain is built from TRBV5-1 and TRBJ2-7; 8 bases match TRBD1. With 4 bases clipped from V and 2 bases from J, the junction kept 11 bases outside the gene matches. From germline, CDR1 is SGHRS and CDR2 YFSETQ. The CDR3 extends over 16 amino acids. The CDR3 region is CASSLGPGQGPYEQYF. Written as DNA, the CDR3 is TGCGCCAGCAGCCTCGGGCCCGGACAGGGCCCCTACGAGCAGTACTTC.